This T cell receptor beta chain was recovered during a study of T cell repertoires in cytomegalovirus infection. Overall study context: Newly reported HLA-C-restricted and thoroughly characterized HLA-B-restricted CMV epitopes were employed. Indications came from public TCR beta signatures; they pointed to CMV infection and to a matching HLA type. General study points: Ex vivo responses were dominated by HLA-C-restricted CMV-specific TCR beta clonotypes. CMV carriers having the relevant HLA were flagged by cumulative public TCR beta family frequency.

The CDR3 runs 18 residues. The V gene's germline CDR1 is MNHEY and CDR2 SMNVEV (reference sequence). The ends were cut back, 1 base at V and 10 bases at J, with 23 bases in the middle. TCRdb called the reads again in MiXCR, with one record for every CDR3 protein. This table holds approximately 340,000 distinct CDR3 sequences, 29% found once. A note on this clonotype: Its antigen is undetermined.

The sequenced sample was cultured PBMCs, obtained from culture after CMV antigen stimulation. The TCR originated in a human donor in good health (CMV status not recorded). Some clones in this sample may be carry-over from other donors' samples. This rearrangement joins TRBV27 to TRBJ1-6; a possible D gene is TRBD1 (6 bases). In nucleotides, the CDR3 is TGTGCCAGCAGTTTATATCGAACTCCGACAGGAAGGGGATCACCCCTCCACTTT. Protein product: CASSLYRTPTGRGSPLHF.